This entry lists 31 T cell receptor beta chains sequenced from one sample in a study of blood T cell repertoires in COVID-19. TCRdb's table, derived via immunoSEQ multiplex PCR, lists solely in-frame clones and lacks some. In the table there are more than 70,000 clones, 90% of which are singletons. Sequencing was performed on peripheral blood. All receptors come from a woman aged 18-30 years with acute or convalescent COVID-19.

The chain is built from TRBV28 and TRBJ1-1; TRBD1 might be the D (6 bases). In germline, CDR1 is MDHEN, CDR2 SYDVKM. The CDR3 consists of 16 residues. The germline V and J ends were trimmed by 3 bases and 4 bases, with 18 bases remaining between them. In DNA form, the CDR3 reads TGTGCCAGCAGTTTCCAGGGGTACTTTGGTGGCACTGAAGCTTTCTTT. Protein: CASSFQGYFGGTEAFF.

The chain combines TRBV5-1 with TRBJ2-5; 9 positions agree with TRBD1. CDR1 and CDR2 from the germline V gene are SGHRS and YFSETQ. With V trimmed by 4 bases and J by 4 bases, 2 bases remained unmatched. The CDR3 loop spans 13 amino acids. CDR3 sequence: CASSPDRGETQYF. In DNA form, the CDR3 reads TGCGCCAGCAGCCCGGACAGGGGAGAGACCCAGTACTTC. The variable domain in full, with the rest retrieved from reference TRBV5-1 and TRBJ2-5, is KAGVTQTPRYLIKTRGQQVTLSCSPISGHRSVSWYQQTPGQGLQFLFEYFSETQRNKGNFPGRFSGRQFSNSRSEMNVSTLELGDSALYLCASSPDRGETQYFGPGTRLLVL.

The chain couples TRBV5-1 to TRBJ2-3; D uncertain. The CDR3 contains 13 residues. V gave up 8 bases and J gave up 4 bases, with 14 bases separating them. Germline V gene lookup returns CDR1 SGHRS and CDR2 YFSETQ. The CDR3 reads CASSRLNADTQYF. The CDR3 bases are TGCGCCAGTAGCCGCCTAAACGCAGATACGCAGTATTTT.

The CDR3 loop is CASSFPGTRGTDTQYF. DNA for the CDR3: TGCGCCAGCAGCTTCCCCGGGACTAGGGGCACAGATACGCAGTATTTT. The V and J genes are TRBV5-1 and TRBJ2-3; 8 nucleotides line up with TRBD2. Germline V CDR1 and CDR2: SGHRS, YFSETQ. The CDR3 has 16 amino acids. With V trimmed by 2 bases and J by 1 base, 6 bases remained unmatched. The whole variable domain, remainder taken from reference TRBV5-1 and TRBJ2-3, is KAGVTQTPRYLIKTRGQQVTLSCSPISGHRSVSWYQQTPGQGLQFLFEYFSETQRNKGNFPGRFSGRQFSNSRSEMNVSTLELGDSALYLCASSFPGTRGTDTQYFGPGTRLTVL.

The chain has TRBV7-8 and TRBJ2-7, with 9 bases identical to TRBD1. The CDR3 consists of 14 residues. V shed 5 bases, J shed 2 bases, and the junction held 4 bases outside the gene matches. The germline V gene has CDR1 SGHVS and CDR2 FQNEAQ. In DNA, the CDR3 is TGTGCCAGCAGCCCAGGGACAGGGACCTACGAGCAGTACTTC. This gives the protein CASSPGTGTYEQYF.

J is TRBJ2-1 and V is TRBV6-2 or TRBV6-3; TRBD2 might be the D (6 bases). This CDR3 comprises 15 residues. The germline V gene has CDR1 MNHEY and CDR2 SVGEGT. Trimming took 5 bases from V and 3 from J, leaving 14 bases between them. The CDR3 nucleotides read TGTGCCAGCAGTCTTGCTGGGGGGTTCTACAATGAGCAGTTCTTC. It yields the protein CASSLAGGFYNEQFF.

V usage is TRBV6-5 and J usage is TRBJ2-1; the D gene is possibly TRBD2 (6 bases). V was cut by 11 bases and J by 2 bases, with 13 bases left in between. Germline-derived CDR1 and CDR2 are MNHEY and SVGAGI. CDR3 size: 13 residues. The CDR3 coding sequence is TGTGCCTATAGTAGCGGACCCTACAATGAGCAGTTCTTC. Its protein is CAYSSGPYNEQFF.

The chain uses TRBV3-1 (or the pseudogene TRBV3-2) and TRBJ2-3, with 9 bases that match TRBD2. Germline trimming cut 0 bases from V and 1 base from J; bases unmatched to any gene: 11. Germline V gives CDR1 LGHDT, CDR2 YNNKEL (reference sequence). This CDR3 has 19 residues. In nucleotides, the CDR3 is TGTGCCAGCAGCCAAGACCTTAGGGGCGGGAGGGGACGCACAGATACGCAGTATTTT. Translating it yields CASSQDLRGGRGRTDTQYF.

This clone has a single count. The chain carries TRBV27 and TRBJ1-1, with TRBD1 matching 8 bases. Germline assignment: CDR1 MNHEY and CDR2 SMNVEV (reference sequence). The CDR3 contains 14 residues. The V and J ends lost 4 bases and 7 bases, in that order; junction bases with no gene match: 8. The CDR3 nucleotides are TGTGCCAGCAGTTCAATAGACAGGGGTGTTGAAGCTTTCTTT. This codes for CASSSIDRGVEAFF.

This chain uses TRBV15 with TRBJ1-3; D is ambiguous. V was clipped by 0 bases and J by 0 bases, with 9 bases between them. This CDR3 has 16 residues. The germline V gene encodes CDR1 LNHNV and CDR2 YYDKDF (reference sequence). The CDR3 DNA reads as TGTGCCACCAGCAGAGATATACTGAGCTCTGGAAACACCATATATTTT. Residues: CATSRDILSSGNTIYF. Supplemented by reference TRBV15 and TRBJ1-3, the full variable domain reads DAMVIQNPRYQVTQFGKPVTLSCSQTLNHNVMYWYQQKSSQAPKLLFHYYDKDFNNEADTPDNFQSRRPNTSFCFLDIRSPGLGDTAMYLCATSRDILSSGNTIYFGEGSWLTVV.

The genes are TRBV19 and TRBJ1-5, with D uncertain. The CDR3 is 15 amino acids. Trimming stripped 4 bases from V and 0 bases from J, with 10 bases between. The germline V gene has CDR1 LNHDA and CDR2 SQIVND (reference sequence). The CDR3 region is CASSSQTASNQPQHF. The CDR3 DNA reads TGTGCCAGTAGTAGTCAAACAGCTAGCAATCAGCCCCAGCATTTT.

The V gene is TRBV6-5, the J gene TRBJ2-5; possible D gene TRBD1, 6 bases. The CDR3 covers 16 residues. Trimming shortened V by 4 bases and J by 5 bases, and 20 bases separated the two germline ends. CDR1 is MNHEY, CDR2 SVGAGI, per germline. The CDR3 sequence: CASSFSTGSMGETQYF. The CDR3 region has the DNA TGTGCCAGCAGTTTTTCGACAGGTTCGATGGGCGAGACCCAGTACTTC.

The chain combines TRBV20-1 with TRBJ2-5; the D gene is possibly TRBD2 (7 bases). Germline CDR1 DFQATT, CDR2 SNEGSKA (reference sequence). The V end was cut by 6 bases, the J end by 5 bases, with 10 bases between. The CDR3 extends over 11 amino acids. The CDR3 protein is CSAGGRETQYF. In DNA, the CDR3 is TGCAGTGCCGGGGGGCGGGAGACCCAGTACTTC.

This clone was seen just once. The chain carries TRBV4-1 and TRBJ1-2; D unclear. V was cut by 1 base and J by 3 bases, with 12 bases left in between. The CDR3 extends over 15 amino acids. Germline values: CDR1 MGHRA, CDR2 YSYEKL. The CDR3 bases are TGCGCCAGCAGCCAAGGATATAACAGTGACTATGGCTACACCTTC. As protein: CASSQGYNSDYGYTF.

The rearrangement joins TRBV5-5 to TRBJ1-2, with TRBD1 identical over 7 bases. The CDR3 totals 14 residues. Per the germline V gene, CDR1 is SGHKS and CDR2 is YYEKEE (reference sequence). The V segment lost 1 base and the J segment 8 bases; nucleotides outside the gene matches: 8. The CDR3 here is CASSLREGAGGYTF. Here the CDR3 DNA reads TGTGCCAGCAGCTTGCGTGAGGGGGCAGGCGGCTACACCTTC.

The chain recombines TRBV9 with TRBJ2-5, with a possible D match to TRBD2 (6 bases). Germline CDR1 and CDR2: SGDLS and YYNGEE. The CDR3 covers 15 residues. Trimming took off 4 bases at V and 5 bases at J, with 18 bases between the two ends. This CDR3 reads CASSPRTGVTETQYF. The CDR3 nucleotides are TGTGCCAGCAGCCCCCGGACGGGGGTTACTGAGACCCAGTACTTC.

V and J are TRBV4-1 and TRBJ1-3; TRBD1 aligns across 7 bases. The germline V gene has CDR1 MGHRA and CDR2 YSYEKL. The CDR3 has 15 residues. V trimming: 4 bases; J trimming: 7 bases; junction bases outside the gene matches: 10. The CDR3 loop reads CASSREGAGGNTIYF. As DNA, the CDR3 is TGCGCCAGCAGCCGAGAGGGGGCCGGGGGGAACACCATATATTTT.

This clone is a singleton in its sample. This rearrangement joins TRBV4-2 to TRBJ1-2; weak D call: TRBD1 (5 bases). Germline lookup yields CDR1 LGHNA and CDR2 YNFKEQ. V lost 5 bases and J lost 7, with 17 bases in between. The CDR3 sequence is 14 residues long. Here the CDR3 DNA reads TGTGCCAGCAGCGGATGGGGGGGAGACTTTGGCTACACCTTC. Translated, it gives CASSGWGGDFGYTF.

The genes are TRBV7-2 and TRBJ1-1; D is undetermined. V lost 3 bases and J lost 5, with 10 bases in between. The germline CDR1 and CDR2 sequences are SGHTA and FQGNSA. This CDR3 is built from 13 residues. The CDR3 region has the DNA TGTGCCAGCAGCTTCAATAGGGAGACTGAAGCTTTCTTT. This encodes CASSFNRETEAFF.

The rearrangement links TRBV5-1 to TRBJ2-1; 12 bases are shared with TRBD2. This CDR3 comprises 16 residues. The germline gives CDR1 SGHRS, CDR2 YFSETQ. Losses at the gene ends were 0 bases for V and 4 bases for J; bases not matched to a gene: 2. CDR3 bases: TGCGCCAGCAGCTTGGTTCTAGCGGGGGGGTACAATGAGCAGTTCTTC. It is translated as CASSLVLAGGYNEQFF. Full variable domain (rest looked up from reference TRBV5-1 and TRBJ2-1): KAGVTQTPRYLIKTRGQQVTLSCSPISGHRSVSWYQQTPGQGLQFLFEYFSETQRNKGNFPGRFSGRQFSNSRSEMNVSTLELGDSALYLCASSLVLAGGYNEQFFGPGTRLTVL.

V and J are TRBV3-1 (or the pseudogene TRBV3-2) and TRBJ2-5, with D maybe TRBD2 (5 bases). V was cut by 5 bases and J by 5 bases, with 12 bases left in between. The germline V gene has CDR1 LGHDT and CDR2 YNNKEL (reference sequence). The CDR3 is 13 amino acids. This CDR3 is CASSDTSRETQYF. Here the CDR3 DNA reads TGTGCCAGCAGCGACACTAGTCGGGAGACCCAGTACTTC.

The chain recombines TRBV9 with TRBJ2-1, with D hard to call. Germline values: CDR1 SGDLS, CDR2 YYNGEE. V shed 0 bases and J shed 0 bases, with 4 bases lying between them. The length of the CDR3 is 14 residues. Here the CDR3 reads CASSVASSYNEQFF. The CDR3 DNA is TGTGCCAGCAGCGTAGCGAGCTCCTACAATGAGCAGTTCTTC.

V usage is TRBV7-8 and J usage is TRBJ1-1; tentative D call: TRBD1 (5 bases). Germline V gives CDR1 SGHVS, CDR2 FQNEAQ. With 4 bases removed from V and 6 bases from J, the gap between germline ends came to 12 bases. The CDR3 runs to 13 residues. This chain's CDR3 is CASSWGSSAEAFF. DNA of the CDR3: TGTGCCAGCAGCTGGGGCAGCAGCGCTGAAGCTTTCTTT.

The V gene is TRBV11-2, the J gene TRBJ2-5; 8 bases map to TRBD2. V lost 2 bases to trimming and J lost 5 bases; unmatched junction nucleotides: 7. This CDR3 is built from 15 residues. From germline, CDR1 is SGHAT and CDR2 FQNNGV. The CDR3 DNA sequence: TGTGCCAGCAGCTTAAAGCGGGAGTTGGCGGAGACCCAGTACTTC. Translated, it gives CASSLKRELAETQYF.

The chain employs TRBV5-1 and TRBJ2-5; TRBD2 matches at 12 bases. This CDR3 has 13 amino acids. CDR1 and CDR2 from the germline V gene are SGHRS and YFSETQ. V trimming: 5 bases; J trimming: 5 bases; junction bases outside the gene matches: 1. This chain's CDR3 is CASSTSGGETQYF. CDR3 bases: TGCGCCAGCAGTACTAGCGGGGGGGAGACCCAGTACTTC. Looking up the rest from reference TRBV5-1 and TRBJ2-5 gives the full variable domain: KAGVTQTPRYLIKTRGQQVTLSCSPISGHRSVSWYQQTPGQGLQFLFEYFSETQRNKGNFPGRFSGRQFSNSRSEMNVSTLELGDSALYLCASSTSGGETQYFGPGTRLLVL.

The chain uses TRBV11-2 and TRBJ2-7, with TRBD1 matching 9 bases. J gave up 4 bases and V 5 bases, and 9 bases lay outside the gene matches. This CDR3 region has 15 residues. Germline V lookup: CDR1 SGHAT, CDR2 FQNNGV. In DNA, the CDR3 is TGTGCCAGCAGCCCCATACAGGGGGCGGGATACGAGCAGTACTTC. It specifies CASSPIQGAGYEQYF.

The chain uses TRBV9 and TRBJ1-1, with TRBD1 as a possible D gene (6 bases). There are 16 residues in the CDR3. CDR1 is SGDLS, CDR2 YYNGEE, per germline. V was cut by 2 bases and J by 4 bases, with 18 bases left in between. The CDR3 bases are TGTGCCAGCAGCGTGGACGACGTGACAGGACTCACTGAAGCTTTCTTT. It codes for CASSVDDVTGLTEAFF.

The chain is built from TRBV29-1 and TRBJ1-2; a possible D gene is TRBD1 (6 bases). The germline CDR1 and CDR2 sequences are SQVTM and ANQGSEA. CDR3 length: 13 amino acids. Trimming shortened V by 6 bases and J by 6 bases, and 17 bases separated the two germline ends. The CDR3 bases are TGCAGCGTCATTAAGGGGGACCGTCATGGCTACACCTTC. As protein: CSVIKGDRHGYTF.

V usage is TRBV11-2 and J usage is TRBJ2-5; possibly TRBD2 for D (5 bases). Germline V gives CDR1 SGHAT, CDR2 FQNNGV. This CDR3 is built from 14 residues. V lost 5 bases, J lost 5 bases, and 15 bases lay in between. Written as DNA, the CDR3 is TGTGCCAGCAGCACCCGTACTACTAGGGAGACCCAGTACTTC. Amino acids: CASSTRTTRETQYF.

V usage is TRBV7-9 and J usage is TRBJ1-4; D gene unclear. Germline V CDR1 and CDR2: SEHNR, FQNEAQ (reference sequence). V dropped 0 bases and J dropped 3 bases, with 5 bases sitting between them. This CDR3 comprises 14 residues. The CDR3 coding sequence is TGTGCCAGCAGCTTAGCGGCAGCTAATGAAAAACTGTTTTTT. Amino acids: CASSLAAANEKLFF.

V gene TRBV27 combines with J gene TRBJ1-5; TRBD1 agrees at 7 bases. CDR1 is MNHEY and CDR2 is SMNVEV in the germline V gene (reference sequence). J gave up 3 bases and V 6 bases, and 8 bases lay outside the gene matches. The CDR3 is 15 residues long. The CDR3 is CASSRIRGYNQPQHF. In nucleotides, the CDR3 is TGTGCCAGCAGCAGAATCAGGGGGTACAATCAGCCCCAGCATTTT.